One sample yielded the 29 T cell receptor beta chains listed below, sequenced in a study of cytotoxic CD8 clonotypes in ibrutinib-treated CLL (dated by TCRdb to the early 2020s). Receptors were amplified or captured by the immunoSEQ multiplex PCR assay. TCRdb mirrors the immuneACCESS table, restricted to in-frame sequences. Some clones are absent from its copies; in checked studies, under half trace to an unresolved V gene, and the reason for the others is unknown. The sample data list 25,000 or so clones, and approximately 62% of these were observed just once. The ten largest account for 14% of the sample. Sample: PBMCs, taken before ibrutinib treatment. These receptors were obtained from a human donor with chronic lymphocytic leukemia.

This chain connects TRBV11-2 to TRBJ2-7, with D perhaps matching TRBD1 or TRBD2 (5 bases each). Germline loops: CDR1 SGHAT, CDR2 FQNNGV. This CDR3 spans 15 amino acids. V lost 0 bases, J lost 2 bases, and 11 bases lay in between. CDR3 protein: CASSLDRDGAYEQYF. The CDR3 DNA is TGTGCCAGCAGCTTAGATCGGGACGGGGCCTACGAGCAGTACTTC. Complete variable domain (other parts from reference TRBV11-2 and TRBJ2-7): EAGVAQSPRYKIIEKRQSVAFWCNPISGHATLYWYQQILGQGPKLLIQFQNNGVVDDSQLPKDRFSAERLKGVDSTLKIQPAKLEDSAVYLCASSLDRDGAYEQYFGPGTRLTVT.

The sample holds a few counts of this clone. The CDR3 spells CASTGGGDTQYF. CDR3 nucleotide sequence: TGTGCCAGCACCGGAGGGGGGGATACGCAGTATTTT. J is TRBJ2-3 and V is TRBV5-4; perhaps D is TRBD1 or TRBD2 (6 bases each). This CDR3 contains 12 residues. With 6 bases removed from V and 6 bases from J, the gap between germline ends came to 11 bases. Germline CDR1 is SGHNT and CDR2 is YYREEE (reference sequence).

This clone has a handful of counts. The chain employs TRBV20-1 and TRBJ1-1, with D possibly being TRBD1 (6 bases). V lost 7 bases and J 6 bases, leaving 12 bases between the germline ends. The CDR3 is made up of 11 amino acids. Germline values: CDR1 DFQATT, CDR2 SNEGSKA (reference sequence). The CDR3 DNA follows: TGCAGTGTGGGGGACATCGCTGAAGCTTTCTTT. This encodes CSVGDIAEAFF.

The chain joins TRBV5-1 to TRBJ2-3, with D uncertain. Germline V CDR1 and CDR2: SGHRS, YFSETQ. V dropped 2 bases and J dropped 7 bases, with 8 bases sitting between them. The CDR3 extends over 12 amino acids. The CDR3 spells CASSFGQNTQYF. The CDR3, as DNA: TGCGCCAGCAGCTTCGGGCAGAATACGCAGTATTTT.

The chain uses TRBV7-8 and TRBJ2-7, with a weak D call TRBD1 (6 bases). CDR1 and CDR2 (germline): SGHVS, FQNEAQ. Trimming removed 3 bases from V and 6 bases from J, with 12 bases in between. This CDR3 is 13 amino acids long. The CDR3 reads CASSFTGPGEQYF. The CDR3, as DNA: TGTGCCAGCAGCTTTACAGGGCCAGGCGAGCAGTACTTC.

The gene calls are TRBV4-1 and TRBJ2-1; 12 bases match TRBD2. V lost 3 bases and J lost 7; bases outside the gene matches: 4. CDR1 and CDR2 from the germline V gene are MGHRA and YSYEKL. CDR3 length equals 15 residues. Written as DNA, the CDR3 is TGCGCCAGCAGCCAGACTAGCGGGGGCGAGAATGAGCAGTTCTTC. Protein: CASSQTSGGENEQFF.

The genes are TRBV6-1 and TRBJ2-1; perhaps TRBD1 as D (6 bases). V was cut by 8 bases and J by 3 bases, with 11 bases left in between. Germline CDR1 reads MNHNS; CDR2 reads SASEGT. The length of the CDR3 is 13 residues. CDR3 in DNA: TGTGCCAGCGGGGGCAGGAGCTACAATGAGCAGTTCTTC. This codes for CASGGRSYNEQFF.

The table lists this clone with a few counts. V is TRBV6-1 and J is TRBJ2-1; possibly TRBD1 or TRBD2 for D (5 bases each). Trimming took 8 bases from V and 7 from J, leaving 12 bases between them. CDR1 is MNHNS, CDR2 SASEGT, per germline. This CDR3 is built from 12 residues. The DNA for the CDR3 is TGTGCCAGCCTCTTATGGGGGAATGAGCAGTTCTTC. This gives the protein CASLLWGNEQFF.

The chain couples TRBV18 to TRBJ2-3; D gene ambiguous. The germline gives CDR1 KGHSH, CDR2 LQKENI. V shed 6 bases and J shed 2 bases, with 12 bases lying between them. The CDR3 is 14 residues long. As DNA, the CDR3 is TGTGCCAGCTCTCCCCGACAAAACACAGATACGCAGTATTTT. Its translation: CASSPRQNTDTQYF. The full variable domain, rest sourced from reference TRBV18 and TRBJ2-3, is NAGVMQNPRHLVRRRGQEARLRCSPMKGHSHVYWYRQLPEEGLKFMVYLQKENIIDESGMPKERFSAEFPKEGPSILRIQQVVRGDSAAYFCASSPRQNTDTQYFGPGTRLTVL.

The chain joins TRBV2 to TRBJ2-5; 7 positions agree with TRBD2. There are 14 residues in the CDR3. Germline CDR1 and CDR2: SNHLY and FYNNEI. V lost 4 bases, J lost 2 bases, and 4 bases stayed unmatched. CDR3 sequence: CASSVGGGQETQYF. The CDR3 DNA sequence: TGTGCCAGCAGTGTCGGCGGGGGACAAGAGACCCAGTACTTC.

The CDR3 coding sequence is TGTGCCATCAGTCCGCCGGTTCCCACCTTCTACGAGCAGTACTTC. Protein sequence: CAISPPVPTFYEQYF. The chain has TRBV10-3 and TRBJ2-7; no clear D gene. Germline values: CDR1 ENHRY, CDR2 SYGVKD. The CDR3 runs to 15 residues. The germline V and J ends were trimmed by 5 bases and 3 bases, with 17 bases remaining between them.

V and J are TRBV28 and TRBJ2-2; D remains unclear. The V gene's germline CDR1 is MDHEN and CDR2 SYDVKM. There are 16 residues in the CDR3. Trimming shortened V by 3 bases and J by 4 bases, and 15 bases separated the two germline ends. DNA for the CDR3: TGTGCCAGCAGTTTGACGAACATGTATCTCACCGGGGAGCTGTTTTTT. Translating it yields CASSLTNMYLTGELFF.

This clone was found a few times. The chain combines TRBV5-1 with TRBJ1-1; possible D gene TRBD1, 5 bases. The germline V gene has CDR1 SGHRS and CDR2 YFSETQ. Trimming removed 0 bases from V and 0 bases from J, with 12 bases in between. The CDR3 extends over 16 amino acids. The CDR3 DNA is TGCGCCAGCAGCTTGGTTGGGGCGCATATGAACACTGAAGCTTTCTTT. It yields the protein CASSLVGAHMNTEAFF. The full variable domain, in which reference TRBV5-1 and TRBJ1-1 provide the parts outside the CDR3, is KAGVTQTPRYLIKTRGQQVTLSCSPISGHRSVSWYQQTPGQGLQFLFEYFSETQRNKGNFPGRFSGRQFSNSRSEMNVSTLELGDSALYLCASSLVGAHMNTEAFFGQGTRLTVV.

The V gene is TRBV7-9, the J gene TRBJ2-1; D call uncertain. V dropped 1 base and J dropped 5 bases, with 12 bases sitting between them. Germline values: CDR1 SEHNR, CDR2 FQNEAQ (reference sequence). The CDR3 contains 15 residues. In nucleotides, the CDR3 is TGTGCCAGCAGCTTAGTGAACTCCGCGAACAATGAGCAGTTCTTC. This translates into CASSLVNSANNEQFF. The full variable domain, with the rest looked up from reference TRBV7-9 and TRBJ2-1, is DTGVSQNPRHKITKRGQNVTFRCDPISEHNRLYWYRQTLGQGPEFLTYFQNEAQLEKSRLLSDRFSAERPKGSFSTLEIQRTEQGDSAMYLCASSLVNSANNEQFFGPGTRLTVL.

The V and J genes are TRBV19 and TRBJ2-4; 7 bases map to TRBD1. The CDR3 is 13 amino acids. Unmatched junction bases numbered 2, after V lost 6 bases and J lost 3 bases. Germline V CDR1 and CDR2: LNHDA, SQIVND (reference sequence). The CDR3: CASRGTDKNIQYF. DNA for the CDR3: TGTGCCAGTAGGGGGACAGACAAAAACATTCAGTACTTC.

The CDR3 DNA sequence: TGTGCCACCAGCAGAGTGCAGGGGGATGGCTACACCTTC. Translated, it gives CATSRVQGDGYTF. This sequence joins TRBV15 and TRBJ1-2, with TRBD1 matching 7 bases. The CDR3 consists of 13 residues. Germline CDR1 and CDR2: LNHNV and YYDKDF (reference sequence). After removal of 1 base from V and 6 bases from J, the junction contained 2 bases not matched to a gene.

V and J are TRBV5-1 and TRBJ2-7; 9 bases are a match to TRBD1. CDR1 SGHRS and CDR2 YFSETQ come from the germline V gene. Losses at the gene ends were 4 bases for V and 6 bases for J; bases not matched to a gene: 11. This CDR3 is 15 amino acids long. This CDR3 is CASSPDRGVYREQYF. The CDR3 DNA reads TGCGCCAGCAGCCCCGACAGGGGGGTATATCGCGAGCAGTACTTC. The complete variable domain, with remaining parts taken from reference TRBV5-1 and TRBJ2-7, reads KAGVTQTPRYLIKTRGQQVTLSCSPISGHRSVSWYQQTPGQGLQFLFEYFSETQRNKGNFPGRFSGRQFSNSRSEMNVSTLELGDSALYLCASSPDRGVYREQYFGPGTRLTVT.

The chain links TRBV5-1 to TRBJ2-1, with 8 bases aligning to TRBD2. With 0 bases clipped from V and 5 bases from J, the junction kept 4 bases outside the gene matches. The CDR3 sequence is 15 residues long. Germline CDR1 SGHRS, CDR2 YFSETQ. For the CDR3, the DNA is TGCGCCAGCAGCTTGGGCGGGAGGATAAACAATGAGCAGTTCTTC. Residues: CASSLGGRINNEQFF.

The chain carries TRBV7-2 and TRBJ2-5; D is ambiguous. CDR1 SGHTA and CDR2 FQGNSA come from the germline V gene. CDR3 size: 13 residues. Between the trimmed V and J ends, which lost 3 bases and 2 bases, there was a span of 7 bases. The CDR3 spells CASSFTEQETQYF. In nucleotides, the CDR3 is TGTGCCAGCAGCTTCACAGAACAAGAGACCCAGTACTTC.

The V and J genes are TRBV10-3 and TRBJ1-4; D is ambiguous. With 0 bases removed from V and 4 bases from J, the gap between germline ends came to 15 bases. Germline assignment: CDR1 ENHRY and CDR2 SYGVKD. The CDR3 loop spans 17 amino acids. The CDR3 sequence is CAISESKFGQLNEKLFF. DNA for the CDR3: TGTGCCATCAGTGAGTCTAAGTTCGGGCAACTTAATGAAAAACTGTTTTTT.

The chain joins TRBV19 to TRBJ2-5; 12 positions match TRBD2. The J segment lost 5 bases and the V segment lost 5 bases, leaving 12 bases of the junction unmatched. CDR1 LNHDA and CDR2 SQIVND come from the germline V gene (reference sequence). CDR3 length: 17 residues. The CDR3 coding sequence is TGTGCCAGTAGTTCCTGGACTAGCGGGGCCAGGGGGGAGACCCAGTACTTC. Encoded protein: CASSSWTSGARGETQYF.

The genes are TRBV6-6 and TRBJ2-3; D uncertain. The CDR3 has 14 residues. The V and J ends lost 9 bases and 0 bases respectively, with 13 bases between them. Looked up from germline, CDR1 is MNHNY and CDR2 is SVGAGI (reference sequence). CDR3: CASRVTASTDTQYF. In nucleotides, the CDR3 is TGTGCCAGTAGGGTCACCGCTAGCACAGATACGCAGTATTTT.

The V gene is TRBV27, the J gene TRBJ1-6; D call uncertain. Trimming pared 7 bases from V and 0 bases from J, leaving 10 bases between. Germline V CDR1 and CDR2: MNHEY, SMNVEV (reference sequence). The CDR3 consists of 15 residues. The CDR3 protein is CASKEGFSYNSPLHF. The CDR3 DNA follows: TGTGCCAGCAAAGAGGGCTTCTCCTATAATTCACCCCTCCACTTT.

The V call is TRBV19, the J call TRBJ2-1, with D possibly being TRBD2 (5 bases). The CDR3 extends over 15 amino acids. Germline V gene lookup returns CDR1 LNHDA and CDR2 SQIVND (reference sequence). Trimming cost V 6 bases and J 7 bases, with 19 bases left between them. The CDR3 spells CASSSGSTIWNEQFF. The DNA for the CDR3 is TGTGCCAGTAGCAGCGGTTCTACCATCTGGAATGAGCAGTTCTTC.

This clone has just a few counts. V is TRBV10-1 and J is TRBJ1-1, with D possibly TRBD1 on 5 matching bases. This CDR3 is 14 amino acids long. Trimming pared 2 bases from V and 5 bases from J, leaving 12 bases between. The germline gives CDR1 WNHNN, CDR2 SYGVQD (reference sequence). The CDR3, as DNA: TGCGCCAGCAGTGAGAGGGGATTGGGGACTGAAGCTTTCTTT. Encoded protein: CASSERGLGTEAFF.

The V call is TRBV5-6, the J call TRBJ2-6; D is undetermined. V was pared by 4 bases and J by 4 bases, with 6 bases between. The CDR3 is 13 amino acids. Germline V gene sequence: CDR1 SGHDT, CDR2 YYEEEE. DNA of the CDR3: TGTGCCAGCAGCCCTTCGGGGGCCAACGTCCTGACTTTC. As protein: CASSPSGANVLTF. Combining the CDR3 with reference TRBV5-6 and TRBJ2-6 gives the whole variable domain DAGVTQSPTHLIKTRGQQVTLRCSPKSGHDTVSWYQQALGQGPQFIFQYYEEEERQRGNFPDRFSGHQFPNYSSELNVNALLLGDSALYLCASSPSGANVLTFGAGSRLTVL.

The CDR3 loop reads CASTATTGYEAFF. As DNA, the CDR3 is TGTGCCAGCACCGCTACGACAGGTTATGAAGCTTTCTTT. The chain has TRBV28 and TRBJ1-1; D is possibly TRBD1 (6 bases). The V end lost 7 bases, the J end lost 7 bases, and 16 bases lay between the germline ends. This CDR3 comprises 13 residues. Germline V gene sequence: CDR1 MDHEN, CDR2 SYDVKM.

The gene calls are TRBV25-1 and TRBJ2-3, with D possibly matching TRBD1 (6 bases). Per the germline V gene, CDR1 is MGHDK and CDR2 is SYGVNS. This CDR3 region has 14 residues. The ends were cut back, 6 bases at V and 1 base at J, with 11 bases in the middle. CDR3 nucleotides: TGTGCCAGCAGCGCCAGACAGGGCACAGATACGCAGTATTTT. This gives the protein CASSARQGTDTQYF.

The gene calls are TRBV7-9 and TRBJ1-1; D remains ambiguous. CDR3 size: 13 residues. Trimming removed 1 base from V and 4 bases from J, with 7 bases in between. Germline CDR1 reads SEHNR; CDR2 reads FQNEAQ (reference sequence). The CDR3 spells CASSLGLSTEAFF. The CDR3 DNA reads as TGTGCCAGCAGCTTAGGATTATCCACTGAAGCTTTCTTT.